The rows below give T cell receptor beta chains drawn from one sample of a study of response to subunit inactivated influenza vaccine. TCRdb reprocessed the RT-PCR reads with MiXCR, giving one entry per CDR3 protein. The table records roughly 700,000 distinct CDR3 sequences, roughly 13% of them present only once. Sequences were derived from PBMCs from blood, sampled approximately 15 days before vaccination. Receptors were obtained from a middle-aged man who received an inactivated influenza vaccine. Each CDR3 is given with its conserved first and last residue.

TRBV5-1	CASSPGGVGNTIYF
TRBV29-1	CSVVYRVETQYF
TRBV5-1	CASSLAGGRVNEQYF
TRBV4-1	CASSPGGGRRLNTEAFF
TRBV3-1	CASSQRTVQETQYF
TRBV12-3/TRBV12-4	CASSPGVGGGAGEQYF
TRBV28	CASSLPLAQNHQETQYF
TRBV5-1	CASSGTGQNSYNEQFF
TRBV30	CAWSYNKNQPQHF
TRBV20-1	CSASGQGAQEQYF
TRBV11-2	CASSLRDSYNEQFF
TRBV20-1	CSARRTSGGGIYNEQFF
TRBV19	CASSDQIQETQYF
TRBV2	CASSPGTLEGSGYTF
TRBV6-5	CASSYRATNYGYTF
TRBV28	CASRPSGGRETQYF
TRBV2	CASWGLAGEGTPYEQYF
TRBV27	CASRTGDSEQYF
TRBV13	CASSPPLQARGLDEQFF
TRBV30	CAWRLAGGRSEQFF
TRBV11-2	CASSLVTTSYEQYF
TRBV20-1	CSAVTPGLGTNQPQHF
TRBV7-2	CASSSLDQWGEKLFF
TRBV5-1	CASSSVAGSYNEQFF
TRBV29-1	CSGGSSYEQYF
TRBV3-1	CASSQDAGVQETQYF
TRBV20-1	CSARDRSGLYEQYF
TRBV5-6	CASSLGPTPPKTQYF
TRBV19	CASSPGQTNYEQYF
TRBV29-1	CSVEKDRGAAFF
TRBV5-1	CASSFPSGGRNEQFF
TRBV6-5	CASSYSIAGVSEQYF
TRBV25-1	CASGLGGYNEQFF
TRBV4-3	CASSQEIAGDYEQYF
TRBV2	CASSDRAYEQYF
TRBV5-1	CASSLEGTKGYEQYF
TRBV7-2	CASSFGGGPGNEQFF
TRBV30	CAWSYRGTGELFF
TRBV2	CASTARDIQNYEQYF
TRBV20-1	CSARQLAGAADTQYF
TRBV9	CASSPSPEETQYF
TRBV14	CASNRAGVTGELFF
TRBV3-1	CASSQGDLYGYTF
TRBV13	CASRDVRRGSSYEQYF
TRBV7-9	CASSWGLAGQETQYF
TRBV27	CASSLYAGGGNEQYF
TRBV4-3	CASSQLSRHTGELFF
TRBV6-2/TRBV6-3	CASSPKKKFPAVDYNEQFF
TRBV3-1	CASSQSGHQAFF
TRBV6-2/TRBV6-3	CASSLSPRTATQETQYF
TRBV19	CASSIEGLGFSSYNEQFF
TRBV7-2	CASSQMRSTDTQYF
TRBV7-2	CASSLYLYSYEQYF